This T cell receptor beta chain was sequenced during a study of blood T cell repertoires in COVID-19. Across the whole study: Acute-phase and convalescent COVID-19 samples originated in the United States, Italy and Spain. T cells, B-cell-depleted T cells, or PBMCs provided the cDNA or gDNA that served as material.

Germline CDR1 SGHDT, CDR2 YYEEEE. This CDR3 contains 16 residues. V lost 7 bases and J 5 bases, leaving 23 bases between the germline ends. Patients in Seattle were enrolled during active infection, then followed longitudinally. Original processing methods: Researchers report that nucleated cell counts were estimated from reference gene primer amplification. Clones were sequenced by immunoSEQ multiplex PCR, and TCRdb holds only the in-frame ones, with some missing. V and J calls and clone size come straight from that table; D and trimming were deduced from the DNA. The sample holds a few hundred thousand clones, 65% to 90% seen once.

J is TRBJ2-3 and V is TRBV5-6; a possible D gene is TRBD2 (5 bases). This TCR came from a woman aged 70 to 79 with COVID-19, enrolled during active disease. The sample consisted of peripheral blood. The CDR3 region is CASELEGGTGIDTQYF. CDR3 bases: TGTGCCAGCGAGCTTGAGGGCGGTACGGGCATAGATACGCAGTATTTT.